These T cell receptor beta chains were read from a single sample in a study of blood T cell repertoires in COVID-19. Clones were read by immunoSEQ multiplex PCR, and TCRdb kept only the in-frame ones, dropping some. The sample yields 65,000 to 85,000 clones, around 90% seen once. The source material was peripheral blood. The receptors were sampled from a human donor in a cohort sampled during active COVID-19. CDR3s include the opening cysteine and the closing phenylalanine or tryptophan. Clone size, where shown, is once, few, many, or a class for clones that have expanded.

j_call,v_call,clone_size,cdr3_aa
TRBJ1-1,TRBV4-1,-,CASSQTQGWEAFF
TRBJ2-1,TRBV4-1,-,CASSQEWGASGGINEQFF
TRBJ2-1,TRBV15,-,CATSREGAGGSYNEQFF
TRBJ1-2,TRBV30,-,CAWSETDSRRGYTF
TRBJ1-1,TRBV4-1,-,CASSQTGRNTEAFF
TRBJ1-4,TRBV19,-,CATLALNEKLFF
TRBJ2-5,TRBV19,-,CASRTSGGLETQYF
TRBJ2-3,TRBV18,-,CASSPRDSLITDTQYF
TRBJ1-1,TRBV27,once,CASSPIGGMAQAFF
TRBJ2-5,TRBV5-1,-,CASSLAHGGPSQETQYF
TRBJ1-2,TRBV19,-,CASRMDGADVPDNYGYTF
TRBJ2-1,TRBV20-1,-,CSAPGTNEQFF
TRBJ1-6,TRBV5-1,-,CASSWDSGNSPLHF
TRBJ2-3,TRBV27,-,CASSSYSHSGTSMDTQYF
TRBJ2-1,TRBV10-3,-,CAISESTQRGWNEQFF
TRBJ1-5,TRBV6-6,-,CASSGDRDNQPQHF
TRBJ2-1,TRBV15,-,CATSRSSGPYNEQFF
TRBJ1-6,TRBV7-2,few,CASSTGTGTGSPLHF
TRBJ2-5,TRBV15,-,CATSRAGEETQYF
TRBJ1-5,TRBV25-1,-,CASSVLVSVDSNQPQHF
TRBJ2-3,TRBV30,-,CAWSIGGRAGDTQYF
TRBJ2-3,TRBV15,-,CATTSGRGLAVTQYF
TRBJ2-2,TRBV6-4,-,CASSDSNSGMGELFF
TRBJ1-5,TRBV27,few,CATGQGNQPQHF